Shown below are 32 T cell receptor beta chains from a single sample sequenced in a study of Graves' ophthalmopathy and Graves' hyperthyroidism. From RNA, the CDR3 regions of TCR beta chains were amplified and sequenced. Second-round multiplex PCR came after first-round RT-PCR with HTBI primers. TCRdb re-derived calls from the multiplex PCR reads in MiXCR, one entry per CDR3 protein. This sample carries around 1,200,000 distinct CDR3 sequences, roughly 35% of them seen once, and the ten largest clones take over 8.5%. The sequencing sample was made of peripheral blood or thyroid tissue (not recorded which). These receptor sequences come from an adult man with Graves' hyperthyroidism.

At least ten counts were recorded for this clonotype. The chain couples TRBV29-1 to TRBJ1-4, with a tentative D call TRBD1 (5 bases). Germline loops: CDR1 SQVTM, CDR2 ANQGSEA. V lost 2 bases and J 7 bases, leaving 11 bases between the germline ends. This CDR3 has 13 residues. The CDR3 bases are TGCAGCGTTGAACCCCCGGGGGGTGAAAAACTGTTTTTT. Amino acid sequence: CSVEPPGGEKLFF.

The V and J genes are TRBV29-1 and TRBJ1-1; D is undetermined. The CDR3 is made up of 11 amino acids. The V end lost 7 bases, the J end lost 0 bases, and 6 bases lay between the germline ends. Germline V gives CDR1 SQVTM, CDR2 ANQGSEA. The CDR3 sequence: CSAWMNTEAFF. The CDR3 DNA is TGCAGCGCGTGGATGAACACTGAAGCTTTCTTT.

This clonotype was counted only a few times. No conserved phenylalanine or tryptophan ends this CDR3, so it is likely a read error. It is unclear where the CDR3 begins or ends on the DNA, so no DNA is shown, and the CDR3 is as TCRdb lists it. J is TRBJ1-4 and V is TRBV24-1. The germline gives CDR1 KGHDR, CDR2 SFDVKD. A total of 8 residues make up the CDR3, ends included. The CDR3 loop reads CATSDAAG.

This sequence joins TRBV12-3 or TRBV12-4 and TRBJ2-7, with 7 bases lining up with TRBD1. V shed 6 bases, J shed 5 bases, and the junction held 10 bases outside the gene matches. The CDR3 has 14 amino acids. The CDR3 sequence is CASSPRGRLDEQYF. CDR3 sequence (DNA): TGTGCCAGCAGCCCGAGGGGGCGGCTCGACGAGCAGTACTTC.

The chain employs TRBV10-3 and TRBJ2-6, with 7 nucleotides matching TRBD1. Germline V gene data show CDR1 as ENHRY and CDR2 as SYGVKD. The CDR3 runs to 16 residues. V lost 10 bases and J lost 1; bases outside the gene matches: 10. The CDR3 reads CASTRQGRSGANVLTF. CDR3 bases: TGTGCCAGCACCCGACAGGGTCGATCTGGGGCCAACGTCCTGACTTTC.

This clonotype occurred a few times. CDR3 region: CASRSRGGTGELFF. CDR3 DNA sequence: TGTGCCAGCAGAAGCAGGGGGGGGACCGGGGAGCTGTTTTTT. The chain employs TRBV7-6 and TRBJ2-2, with D perhaps assigned TRBD1 or TRBD2 (7 bases each). V dropped 6 bases and J dropped 5 bases, with 13 bases sitting between them. Germline V gene lookup returns CDR1 SGHVS and CDR2 FNYEAQ. CDR3 size: 14 residues.

This clonotype was found many times. The chain recombines TRBV19 with TRBJ2-7, with D possibly called TRBD1 or TRBD2 (5 bases each). Deletions cut 2 bases from V and 1 base from J, with 9 bases between. This CDR3 has 14 residues. Germline CDR1 LNHDA, CDR2 SQIVND (reference sequence). This CDR3 reads CASSIRDGSYEQYF. The CDR3 coding sequence is TGTGCCAGTAGTATACGGGACGGTTCCTACGAGCAGTACTTC. Based on the CDR3 plus reference TRBV19 and TRBJ2-7, the full variable domain is DGGITQSPKYLFRKEGQNVTLSCEQNLNHDAMYWYRQDPGQGLRLIYYSQIVNDFQKGDIAEGYSVSREKKESFPLTVTSAQKNPTAFYLCASSIRDGSYEQYFGPGTRLTVT.

In this sample, this clonotype turned up many times. The V call is TRBV7-8, the J call TRBJ2-2; D is possibly TRBD1 (6 bases). Germline V CDR1 and CDR2: SGHVS, FQNEAQ. This CDR3 has 14 residues. With 4 bases removed from V and 5 bases from J, the gap between germline ends came to 11 bases. This CDR3 reads CASSSQGYTGELFF. CDR3 sequence (DNA): TGTGCCAGCAGCTCACAGGGTTATACCGGGGAGCTGTTTTTT.

There are many counts of this clonotype. The chain is built from TRBV20-1 and TRBJ1-5; D call uncertain. Germline assignment: CDR1 DFQATT and CDR2 SNEGSKA (reference sequence). The germline V and J ends were trimmed by 1 base and 6 bases, with 10 bases remaining between them. The CDR3 sequence is 13 residues long. The CDR3 reads CSARGSQSQPQHF. DNA for the CDR3: TGCAGTGCTAGAGGTTCCCAGAGTCAGCCCCAGCATTTT.

The chain combines TRBV19 with TRBJ1-2; TRBD1 might be the D (5 bases). This CDR3 region has 15 residues. CDR1 and CDR2 (germline): LNHDA, SQIVND (reference sequence). The V end lost 9 bases, the J end lost 0 bases, and 17 bases lay between the germline ends. The CDR3 nucleotides are TGTGCCAGCAGTTCGGAGCAGGGAGCTAACTATGGCTACACCTTC. It is translated as CASSSEQGANYGYTF.

This clonotype has a count of ten or more. The rearrangement links TRBV9 to TRBJ1-1; 8 nucleotides line up with TRBD1. From germline, CDR1 is SGDLS and CDR2 YYNGEE. V shed 3 bases, J shed 5 bases, and the junction held 6 bases outside the gene matches. CDR3 length: 14 residues. The CDR3 DNA follows: TGTGCCAGCAGCGAAAGACAGGGGCGGACTGAAGCTTTCTTT. Protein product: CASSERQGRTEAFF.

This sequence joins TRBV4-1 and TRBJ1-1, with 11 bases fitting TRBD1. V trimming: 4 bases; J trimming: 4 bases; junction bases outside the gene matches: 8. From germline, CDR1 is MGHRA and CDR2 YSYEKL. CDR3 length: 16 amino acids. The CDR3 DNA follows: TGCGCCAGCAGCCCCAGGACAGGGGGCGCTGGCACTGAAGCTTTCTTT. The encoded protein is CASSPRTGGAGTEAFF.

This clonotype was seen more than once but under ten times. The V call is TRBV7-9, the J call TRBJ2-7; 9 bases map to TRBD2. The J segment lost 4 bases and the V segment lost 8 bases, leaving 6 bases of the junction unmatched. The germline CDR1 and CDR2 sequences are SEHNR and FQNEAQ (reference sequence). CDR3 length: 13 residues. For the CDR3, the DNA is TGTGCCAGCCGATTAGCGGGGGAATACGAGCAGTACTTC. This sequence encodes CASRLAGEYEQYF.

This clonotype was detected a few times. The chain uses TRBV2 and TRBJ2-2, with D unresolved. V dropped 3 bases and J dropped 0 bases, with 17 bases sitting between them. The V gene's germline CDR1 is SNHLY and CDR2 FYNNEI. This CDR3 spans 18 amino acids. The CDR3 bases are TGTGCCAGCAGTGATAGAGTTTTGAGCAGGCCGAACACCGGGGAGCTGTTTTTT. This translates into CASSDRVLSRPNTGELFF.

The chain links TRBV6-6 to TRBJ2-5; D call uncertain. The CDR3 runs 15 residues. Trimming removed 4 bases at V and 5 bases at J, with 17 bases between. Germline-derived CDR1 and CDR2 are MNHNY and SVGAGI (reference sequence). CDR3 sequence reads: CASSLSQPPGETQYF. CDR3 nucleotide sequence: TGTGCCAGCAGTTTGTCTCAGCCACCCGGGGAGACCCAGTACTTC.

V gene TRBV12-3 or TRBV12-4 combines with J gene TRBJ1-2; 12 nucleotides align to TRBD1. There are 15 residues in the CDR3. The trim removed 5 bases at V and 7 bases at J, leaving 8 bases unmatched. The CDR3 DNA reads TGTGCCAGCAGTCCTCCGGGACAGGGGGCTGGTGGCTACACCTTC. Encoded protein: CASSPPGQGAGGYTF.

This clonotype appeared many times. The V gene is TRBV29-1, the J gene TRBJ1-4; 7 bases are shared with TRBD1. Germline assignment: CDR1 SQVTM and CDR2 ANQGSEA. CDR3 size: 14 residues. V lost 2 bases to trimming and J lost 5 bases; unmatched junction nucleotides: 5. This CDR3 reads CSVETGTVNEKLFF. The CDR3 nucleotides read TGCAGCGTTGAAACCGGGACAGTGAATGAAAAACTGTTTTTT.

The chain links TRBV7-9 to TRBJ1-2; TRBD1 might be the D (6 bases). Trimming pared 5 bases from V and 7 bases from J, leaving 17 bases between. The CDR3 extends over 14 amino acids. Germline CDR1 is SEHNR and CDR2 is FQNEAQ (reference sequence). CDR3 nucleotides: TGTGCCAGCAGCCGCGGAAGAACAGGGACTGGCTACACCTTC. Amino acids: CASSRGRTGTGYTF.

This clonotype was counted ten times or more. V usage is TRBV6-4 and J usage is TRBJ2-5; weak D call: TRBD2 (6 bases). Trimming removed 2 bases at V and 5 bases at J, with 9 bases between. CDR3 length: 13 amino acids. Germline values: CDR1 MRHNA, CDR2 SNTAGT. This chain's CDR3 is CASSDEAGETQYF. CDR3 DNA: TGTGCCAGCAGTGACGAGGCGGGGGAGACCCAGTACTTC.

Remarks on this clonotype: Sequence at one end of the junction differs from germline and may be a read error. This chain joins TRBV10-3 and TRBJ1-1, with D tentatively TRBD1 (6 bases). This CDR3 spans 16 amino acids. Germline CDR1 and CDR2: ENHRY and SYGVKD. Here the CDR3 DNA reads TGTGCCAGCAGTTACCCCAGGACAGCGCTGAACACTGAAGCTTTCTTT. This translates into CASSYPRTALNTEAFF.

The chain joins TRBV29-1 to TRBJ2-7; 7 bases fit TRBD1. The CDR3 has 13 amino acids. CDR1 and CDR2 (germline): SQVTM, ANQGSEA. CDR3 protein: CSLAGTATYEQYF. DNA for the CDR3: TGCAGTTTAGCCGGGACAGCTACCTACGAGCAGTACTTC.

The CDR3 sequence is CASSLGGSDTGELFF. CDR3 in DNA: TGTGCCAGCAGCTTAGGCGGGAGTGACACCGGGGAGCTGTTTTTT. The chain recombines TRBV7-9 with TRBJ2-2; TRBD2 agrees at 7 bases. From germline, CDR1 is SEHNR and CDR2 FQNEAQ (reference sequence). The CDR3 spans 15 residues. The J segment lost 3 bases and the V segment lost 1 base, leaving 2 bases of the junction unmatched.

J is TRBJ1-4 and V is TRBV29-1; tentatively, D is TRBD1 (5 bases). Per germline, CDR1 SQVTM and CDR2 ANQGSEA. This CDR3 has 14 residues. V was clipped by 6 bases and J by 5 bases, with 16 bases between them. The DNA of the CDR3 is TGCAGCGTCCCGTCGACAGAAAGAAATGAAAAACTGTTTTTT. Translating gives CSVPSTERNEKLFF.

This clonotype was counted at least ten times. The rearrangement uses TRBV29-1 and TRBJ1-2, with 8 bases that match TRBD1. Unmatched junction bases numbered 12, after V lost 6 bases and J lost 0 bases. The CDR3 length is 16 residues. Germline V gene sequence: CDR1 SQVTM, CDR2 ANQGSEA. The CDR3 sequence is CSVPSGGPFPNYGYTF. The CDR3 DNA sequence: TGCAGCGTGCCCTCAGGGGGCCCTTTTCCTAACTATGGCTACACCTTC.

This chain links TRBV20-1 with TRBJ2-5; D unclear. Germline CDR1 reads DFQATT; CDR2 reads SNEGSKA (reference sequence). CDR3 size: 13 residues. Trimming took 6 bases from V and 5 from J, leaving 16 bases between them. The CDR3 loop is CSAEDPSPETQYF. In nucleotides, the CDR3 is TGCAGTGCAGAAGACCCTAGTCCGGAGACCCAGTACTTC.

V gene TRBV7-9 combines with J gene TRBJ1-1; no definite D call. Germline loops: CDR1 SEHNR, CDR2 FQNEAQ (reference sequence). V shed 4 bases and J shed 0 bases, with 9 bases lying between them. CDR3 size: 14 residues. The CDR3: CASSSWSVNTEAFF. The DNA for the CDR3 is TGTGCCAGCAGCTCGTGGTCCGTGAACACTGAAGCTTTCTTT.

The rearrangement joins TRBV7-2 to TRBJ2-3, with unresolved D. The length of the CDR3 is 14 residues. V was pared by 3 bases and J by 2 bases, with 9 bases between. Germline V gene data show CDR1 as SGHTA and CDR2 as FQGNSA. The CDR3 reads CASSFRTTTDTQYF. The CDR3 DNA reads TGTGCCAGCAGCTTCCGGACGACCACAGATACGCAGTATTTT.

Worth noting for this clonotype: A single base separates this from a much larger clone, so it may be a read error. This CDR3 is missing its conserved last phenylalanine or tryptophan, likely due to a read error. J is TRBJ2-7 and V is TRBV19; 7 bases are shared with TRBD1. Germline trimming cut 4 bases from V and 0 bases from J; bases unmatched to any gene: 6. Germline-derived CDR1 and CDR2 are LNHDA and SQIVND (reference sequence). This CDR3 is built from 15 residues. CDR3 in DNA: TGTGCCAGTAGTAGGGACAGCATTAGCTCCTACGAGCAGTACCTC. Residues: CASSRDSISSYEQYL.

Ten or more counts support this clonotype. The V gene is TRBV6-5, the J gene TRBJ1-5; 7 bases are a match to TRBD1. CDR3 length: 12 residues. Per the germline V gene, CDR1 is MNHEY and CDR2 is SVGAGI. Trimming at V came to 6 bases and at J to 11 bases, leaving 7 bases not matched to a gene. The CDR3 DNA is TGTGCCAGCAGCACAACAGGGGAGGCCCAGCATTTT. This encodes CASSTTGEAQHF.

At least ten counts were recorded for this clonotype. This chain connects TRBV2 to TRBJ1-6; D remains unclear. Germline V gene data show CDR1 as SNHLY and CDR2 as FYNNEI. The CDR3 runs to 11 residues. V was pared by 8 bases and J by 5 bases, with 4 bases between. The CDR3 spells CASQDNSPLHF. The DNA of the CDR3 is TGTGCCAGCCAGGATAATTCACCCCTCCACTTT.

This clonotype has at least ten counts. The CDR3 sequence is CASSLGDTSYEQYF. In DNA form, the CDR3 reads TGTGCCAGCAGCTTAGGTGACACCTCCTACGAGCAGTACTTC. The chain couples TRBV7-2 to TRBJ2-7; D not resolved. Looked up from germline, CDR1 is SGHTA and CDR2 is FQGNSA. V dropped 1 base and J dropped 0 bases, with 7 bases sitting between them. The CDR3 has 14 residues.

V usage is TRBV29-1 and J usage is TRBJ1-2; tentative D call: TRBD1 (5 bases). Between the trimmed V and J ends, which lost 2 bases and 0 bases, there was a span of 22 bases. In germline, CDR1 is SQVTM, CDR2 ANQGSEA. The length of the CDR3 is 18 residues. CDR3 loop: CSVEWKDIWGSANYGYTF. As DNA, the CDR3 is TGCAGCGTTGAATGGAAAGACATCTGGGGCAGCGCTAACTATGGCTACACCTTC. The variable domain in full, with the rest retrieved from reference TRBV29-1 and TRBJ1-2, is SAVISQKPSRDICQRGTSLTIQCQVDSQVTMMFWYRQQPGQSLTLIATANQGSEATYESGFVIDKFPISRPNLTFSTLTVSNMSPEDSSIYLCSVEWKDIWGSANYGYTFGSGTRLTVV.